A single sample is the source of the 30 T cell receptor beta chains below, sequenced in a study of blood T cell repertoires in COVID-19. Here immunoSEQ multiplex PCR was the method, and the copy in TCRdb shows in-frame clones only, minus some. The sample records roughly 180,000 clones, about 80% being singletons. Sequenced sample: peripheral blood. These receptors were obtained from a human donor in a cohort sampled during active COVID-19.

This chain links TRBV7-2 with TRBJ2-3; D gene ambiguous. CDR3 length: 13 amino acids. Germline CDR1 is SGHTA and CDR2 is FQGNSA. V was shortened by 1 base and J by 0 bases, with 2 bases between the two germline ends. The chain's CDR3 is CASSLVSTDTQYF. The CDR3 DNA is TGTGCCAGCAGCTTAGTAAGCACAGATACGCAGTATTTT.

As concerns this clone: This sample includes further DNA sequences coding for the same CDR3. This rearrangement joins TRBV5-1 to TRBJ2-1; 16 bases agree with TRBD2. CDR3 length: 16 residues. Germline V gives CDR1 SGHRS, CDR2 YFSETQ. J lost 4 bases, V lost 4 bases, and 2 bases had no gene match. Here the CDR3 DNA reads TGCGCCAGCAGCCCGGGACTAGCGGGGGGGTACAATGAGCAGTTCTTC. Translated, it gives CASSPGLAGGYNEQFF.

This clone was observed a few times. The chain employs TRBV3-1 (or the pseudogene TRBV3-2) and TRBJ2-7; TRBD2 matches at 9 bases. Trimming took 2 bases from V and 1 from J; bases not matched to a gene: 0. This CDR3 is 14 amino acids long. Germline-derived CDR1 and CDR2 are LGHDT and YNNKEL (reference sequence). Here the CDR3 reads CASSQTSGSYEQYF. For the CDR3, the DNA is TGTGCCAGCAGCCAAACTAGCGGGTCCTACGAGCAGTACTTC.

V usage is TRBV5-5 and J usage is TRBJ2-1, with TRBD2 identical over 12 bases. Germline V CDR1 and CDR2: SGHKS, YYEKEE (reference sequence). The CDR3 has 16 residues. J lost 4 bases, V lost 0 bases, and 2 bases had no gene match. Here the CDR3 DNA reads TGTGCCAGCAGCTTGGGGACTAGCGGGACATACAATGAGCAGTTCTTC. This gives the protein CASSLGTSGTYNEQFF.

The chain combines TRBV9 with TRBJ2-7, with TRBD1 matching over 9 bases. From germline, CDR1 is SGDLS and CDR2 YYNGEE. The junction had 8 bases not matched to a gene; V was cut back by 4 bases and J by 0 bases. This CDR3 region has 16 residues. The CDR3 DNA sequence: TGTGCCAGCAGCATCTCGGGACAGGGTAGCTCCTACGAGCAGTACTTC. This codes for CASSISGQGSSYEQYF. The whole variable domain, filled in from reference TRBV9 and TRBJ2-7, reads DSGVTQTPKHLITATGQRVTLRCSPRSGDLSVYWYQQSLDQGLQFLIQYYNGEERAKGNILERFSAQQFPDLHSELNLSSLELGDSALYFCASSISGQGSSYEQYFGPGTRLTVT.

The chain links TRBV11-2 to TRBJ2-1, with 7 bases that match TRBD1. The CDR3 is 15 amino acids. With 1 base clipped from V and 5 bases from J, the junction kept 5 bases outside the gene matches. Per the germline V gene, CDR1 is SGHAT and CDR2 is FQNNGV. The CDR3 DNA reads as TGTGCCAGCAGCTTAGTGAGGGACAGAGACAATGAGCAGTTCTTC. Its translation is CASSLVRDRDNEQFF.

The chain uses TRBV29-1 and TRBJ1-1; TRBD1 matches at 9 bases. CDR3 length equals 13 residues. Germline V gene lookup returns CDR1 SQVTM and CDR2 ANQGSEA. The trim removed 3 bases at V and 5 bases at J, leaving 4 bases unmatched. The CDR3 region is CSVERGQGTEAFF. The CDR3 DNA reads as TGCAGCGTTGAGCGGGGACAGGGAACTGAAGCTTTCTTT.

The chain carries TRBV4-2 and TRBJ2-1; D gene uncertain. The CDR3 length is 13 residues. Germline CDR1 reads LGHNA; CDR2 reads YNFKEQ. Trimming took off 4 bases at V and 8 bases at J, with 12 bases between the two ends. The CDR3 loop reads CASSPRLQHEQFF. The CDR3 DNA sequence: TGTGCCAGCAGCCCCCGACTCCAACATGAGCAGTTCTTC.

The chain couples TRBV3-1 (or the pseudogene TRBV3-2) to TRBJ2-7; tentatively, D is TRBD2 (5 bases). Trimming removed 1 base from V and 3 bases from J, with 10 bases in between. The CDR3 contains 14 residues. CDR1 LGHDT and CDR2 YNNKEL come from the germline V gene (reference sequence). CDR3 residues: CASSQVSGNYEQYF. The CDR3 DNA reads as TGTGCCAGCAGCCAAGTCTCGGGGAACTACGAGCAGTACTTC.

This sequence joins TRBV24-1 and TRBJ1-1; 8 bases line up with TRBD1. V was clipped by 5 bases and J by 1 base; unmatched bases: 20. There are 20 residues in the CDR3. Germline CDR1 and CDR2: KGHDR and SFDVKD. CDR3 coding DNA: TGTGCCACCAGTGGGTTATTTTTGGACAGGGTTCCGGGGGAGAACACTGAAGCTTTCTTT. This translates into CATSGLFLDRVPGENTEAFF.

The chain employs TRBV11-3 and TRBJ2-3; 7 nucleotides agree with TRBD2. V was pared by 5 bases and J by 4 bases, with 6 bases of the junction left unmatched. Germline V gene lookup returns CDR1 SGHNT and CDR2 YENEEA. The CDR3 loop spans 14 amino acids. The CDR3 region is CASSQTSVADTQYF. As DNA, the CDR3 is TGTGCCAGCAGCCAAACTAGCGTTGCAGATACGCAGTATTTT.

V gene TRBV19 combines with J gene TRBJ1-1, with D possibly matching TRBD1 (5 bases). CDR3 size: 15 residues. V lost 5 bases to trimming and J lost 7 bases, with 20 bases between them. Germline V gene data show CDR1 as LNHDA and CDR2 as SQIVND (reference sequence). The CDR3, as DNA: TGTGCCAGTAGTGCAGACAGTTGGGCTCTTGGTGAAGCTTTCTTT. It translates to CASSADSWALGEAFF.

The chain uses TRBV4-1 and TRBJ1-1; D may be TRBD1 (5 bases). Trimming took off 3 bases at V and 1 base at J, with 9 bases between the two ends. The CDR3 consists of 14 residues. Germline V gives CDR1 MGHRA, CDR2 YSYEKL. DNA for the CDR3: TGCGCCAGCAGCCACCAGGGTACGAACACTGAAGCTTTCTTT. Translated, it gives CASSHQGTNTEAFF.

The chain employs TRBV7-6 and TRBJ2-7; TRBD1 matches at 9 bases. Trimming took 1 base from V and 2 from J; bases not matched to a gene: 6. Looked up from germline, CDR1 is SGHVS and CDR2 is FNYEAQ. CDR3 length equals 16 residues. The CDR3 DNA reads TGTGCCAGCAGCTTAGGTCGGACAGGGGACCCCTACGAGCAGTACTTC. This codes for CASSLGRTGDPYEQYF.

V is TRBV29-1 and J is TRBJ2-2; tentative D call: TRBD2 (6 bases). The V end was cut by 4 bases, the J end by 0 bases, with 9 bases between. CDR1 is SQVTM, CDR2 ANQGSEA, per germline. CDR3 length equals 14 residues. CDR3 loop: CSVGGGTNTGELFF. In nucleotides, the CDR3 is TGCAGCGTTGGAGGAGGGACGAACACCGGGGAGCTGTTTTTT.

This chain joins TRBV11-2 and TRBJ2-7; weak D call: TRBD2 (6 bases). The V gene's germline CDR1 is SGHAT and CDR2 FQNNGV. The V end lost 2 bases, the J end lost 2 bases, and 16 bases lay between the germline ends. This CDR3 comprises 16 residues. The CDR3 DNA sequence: TGTGCCAGCAGCTTACCTGGGACTTCCCCGACCTACGAGCAGTACTTC. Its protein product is CASSLPGTSPTYEQYF.

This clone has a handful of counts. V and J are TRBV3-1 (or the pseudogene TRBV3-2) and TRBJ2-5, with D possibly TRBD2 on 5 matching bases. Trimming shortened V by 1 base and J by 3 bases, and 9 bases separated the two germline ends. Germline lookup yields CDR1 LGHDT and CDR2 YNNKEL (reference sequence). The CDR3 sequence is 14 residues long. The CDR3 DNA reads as TGTGCCAGCAGCCAAGCAGCGGATAAAGAGACCCAGTACTTC. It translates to CASSQAADKETQYF.

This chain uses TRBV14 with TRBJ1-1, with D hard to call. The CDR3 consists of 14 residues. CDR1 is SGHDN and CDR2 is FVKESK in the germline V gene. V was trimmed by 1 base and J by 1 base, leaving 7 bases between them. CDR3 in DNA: TGTGCCAGCAGCCAAGTTCGGGGGAACACTGAAGCTTTCTTT. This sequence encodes CASSQVRGNTEAFF.

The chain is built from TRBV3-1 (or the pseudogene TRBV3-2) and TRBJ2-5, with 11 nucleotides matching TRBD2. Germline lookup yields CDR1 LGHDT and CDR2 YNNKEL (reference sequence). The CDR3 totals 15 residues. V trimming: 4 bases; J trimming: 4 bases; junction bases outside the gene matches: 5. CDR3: CASSRRGTSGETQYF. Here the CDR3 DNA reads TGTGCCAGCAGCCGACGTGGGACTAGCGGAGAGACCCAGTACTTC.

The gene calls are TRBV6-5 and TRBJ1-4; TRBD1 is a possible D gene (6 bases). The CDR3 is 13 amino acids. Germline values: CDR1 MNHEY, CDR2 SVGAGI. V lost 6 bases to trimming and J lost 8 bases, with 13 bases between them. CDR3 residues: CASRIGGGEKLFF. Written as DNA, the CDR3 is TGTGCCAGCAGGATAGGGGGTGGAGAAAAACTGTTTTTT.

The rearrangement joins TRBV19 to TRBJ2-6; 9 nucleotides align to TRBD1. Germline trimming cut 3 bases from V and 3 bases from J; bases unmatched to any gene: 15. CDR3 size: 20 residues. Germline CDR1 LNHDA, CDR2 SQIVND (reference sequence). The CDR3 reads CASSITQGQGIWYGANVLTF. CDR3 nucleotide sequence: TGTGCCAGTAGTATTACCCAGGGACAGGGAATTTGGTATGGGGCCAACGTCCTGACTTTC.

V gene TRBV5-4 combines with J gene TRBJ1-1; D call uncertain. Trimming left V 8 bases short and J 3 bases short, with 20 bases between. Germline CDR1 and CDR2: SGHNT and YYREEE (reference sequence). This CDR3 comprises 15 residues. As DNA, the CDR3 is TGTGCCAGTAGATGGTCCCCTAGCACGGACACTGAAGCTTTCTTT. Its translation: CASRWSPSTDTEAFF.

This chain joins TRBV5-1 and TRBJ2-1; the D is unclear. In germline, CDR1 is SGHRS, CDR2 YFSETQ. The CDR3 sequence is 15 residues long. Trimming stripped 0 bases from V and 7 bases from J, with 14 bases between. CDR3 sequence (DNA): TGCGCCAGCAGCTTGGCCGGGTTTAATGAAAATGAGCAGTTCTTC. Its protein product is CASSLAGFNENEQFF.

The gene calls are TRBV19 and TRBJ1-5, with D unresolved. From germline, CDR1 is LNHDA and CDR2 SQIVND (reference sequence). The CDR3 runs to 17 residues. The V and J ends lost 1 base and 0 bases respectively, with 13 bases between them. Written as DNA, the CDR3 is TGTGCCAGTAGTATAGGCACCTTGGGAGGTAGCAATCAGCCCCAGCATTTT. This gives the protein CASSIGTLGGSNQPQHF.

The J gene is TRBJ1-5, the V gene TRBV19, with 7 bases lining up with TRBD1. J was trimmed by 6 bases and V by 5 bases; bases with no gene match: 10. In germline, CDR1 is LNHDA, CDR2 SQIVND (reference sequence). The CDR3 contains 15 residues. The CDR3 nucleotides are TGTGCCAGTAGTTCAAGACAGGGTGTAGGTCAGCCCCAGCATTTT. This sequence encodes CASSSRQGVGQPQHF.

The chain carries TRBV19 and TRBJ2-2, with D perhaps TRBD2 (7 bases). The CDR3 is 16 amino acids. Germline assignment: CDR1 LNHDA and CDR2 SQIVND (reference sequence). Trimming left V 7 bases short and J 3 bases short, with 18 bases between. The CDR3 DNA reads TGTGCCAGTAACTTGTGGGCGGGGGCTGACACCGGGGAGCTGTTTTTT. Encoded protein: CASNLWAGADTGELFF.

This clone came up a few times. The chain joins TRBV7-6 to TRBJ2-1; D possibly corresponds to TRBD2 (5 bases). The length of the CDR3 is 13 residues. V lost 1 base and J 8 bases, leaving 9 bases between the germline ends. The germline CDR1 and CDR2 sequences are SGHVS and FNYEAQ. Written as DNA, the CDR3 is TGTGCCAGCAGCTTAGTATGGGGAGATGAGCAGTTCTTC. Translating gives CASSLVWGDEQFF.

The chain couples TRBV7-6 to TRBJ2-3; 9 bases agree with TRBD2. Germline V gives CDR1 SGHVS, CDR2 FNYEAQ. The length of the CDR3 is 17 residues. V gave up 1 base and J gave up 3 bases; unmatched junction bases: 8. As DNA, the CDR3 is TGTGCCAGCAGCTTAGAGGGTAGCGGGGGATATACAGATACGCAGTATTTT. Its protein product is CASSLEGSGGYTDTQYF.

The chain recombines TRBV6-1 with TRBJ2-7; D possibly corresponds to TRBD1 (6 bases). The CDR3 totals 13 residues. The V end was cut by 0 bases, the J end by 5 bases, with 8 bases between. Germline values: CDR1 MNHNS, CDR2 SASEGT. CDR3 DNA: TGTGCCAGCAGTGAAGCCGCAGGGGACGAGCAGTACTTC. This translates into CASSEAAGDEQYF.

The CDR3 nucleotides are TGTGCCAGTATCGGAGGGTATGGTCAGCCCCAGCATTTT. This gives the protein CASIGGYGQPQHF. The V gene is TRBV19, the J gene TRBJ1-5; no reliable D call. The CDR3 is 13 amino acids. Germline assignment: CDR1 LNHDA and CDR2 SQIVND (reference sequence). The V gene lost 7 bases and the J gene lost 6 bases, with 13 bases spanning the gap.